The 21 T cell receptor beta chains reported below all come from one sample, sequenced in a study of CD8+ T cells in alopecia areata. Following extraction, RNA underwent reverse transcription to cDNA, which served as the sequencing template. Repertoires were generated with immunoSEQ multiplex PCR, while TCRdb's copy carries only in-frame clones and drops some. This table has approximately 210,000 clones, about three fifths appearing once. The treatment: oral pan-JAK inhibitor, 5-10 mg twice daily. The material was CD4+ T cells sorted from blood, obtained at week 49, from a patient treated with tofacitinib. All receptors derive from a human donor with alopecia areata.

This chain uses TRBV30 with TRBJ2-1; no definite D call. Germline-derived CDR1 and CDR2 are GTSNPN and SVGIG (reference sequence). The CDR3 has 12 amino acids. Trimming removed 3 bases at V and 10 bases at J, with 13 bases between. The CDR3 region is CAWSGQFGEQFF. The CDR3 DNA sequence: TGTGCCTGGAGCGGCCAGTTCGGGGAGCAGTTCTTC.

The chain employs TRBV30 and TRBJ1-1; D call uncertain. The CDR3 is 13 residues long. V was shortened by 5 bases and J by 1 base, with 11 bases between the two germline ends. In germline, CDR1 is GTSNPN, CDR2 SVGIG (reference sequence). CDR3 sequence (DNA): TGTGCCTGGGACCGAAGGCAGAACACTGAAGCTTTCTTT. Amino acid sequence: CAWDRRQNTEAFF.

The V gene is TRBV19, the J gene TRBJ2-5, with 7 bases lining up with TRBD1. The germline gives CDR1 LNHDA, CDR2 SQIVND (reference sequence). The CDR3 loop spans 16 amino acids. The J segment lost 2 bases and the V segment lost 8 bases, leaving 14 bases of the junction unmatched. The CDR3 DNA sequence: TGTGCCAGTGCCACTCAAGGGGGCTGGGCACAAGAGACCCAGTACTTC. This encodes CASATQGGWAQETQYF.

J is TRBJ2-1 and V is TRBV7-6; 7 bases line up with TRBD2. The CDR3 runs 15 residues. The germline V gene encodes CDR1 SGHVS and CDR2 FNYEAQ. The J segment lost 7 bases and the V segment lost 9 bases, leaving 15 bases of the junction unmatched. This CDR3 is CASGAGQPVGNEQFF. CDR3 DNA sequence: TGTGCCAGTGGAGCGGGGCAGCCTGTGGGGAATGAGCAGTTCTTC.

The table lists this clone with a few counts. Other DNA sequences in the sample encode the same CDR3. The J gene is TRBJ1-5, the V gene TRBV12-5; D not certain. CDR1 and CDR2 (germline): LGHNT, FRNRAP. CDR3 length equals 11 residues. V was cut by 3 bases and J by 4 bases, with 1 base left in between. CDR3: CASGLNQPQHF. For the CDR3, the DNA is TGTGCTAGTGGTTTAAATCAGCCCCAGCATTTT.

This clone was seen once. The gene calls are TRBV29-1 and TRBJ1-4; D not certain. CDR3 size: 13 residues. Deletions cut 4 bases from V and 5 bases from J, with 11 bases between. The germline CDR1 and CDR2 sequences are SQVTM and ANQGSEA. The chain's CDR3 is CSVVETLNEKLFF. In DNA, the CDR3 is TGCAGCGTTGTAGAGACGCTAAATGAAAAACTGTTTTTT.

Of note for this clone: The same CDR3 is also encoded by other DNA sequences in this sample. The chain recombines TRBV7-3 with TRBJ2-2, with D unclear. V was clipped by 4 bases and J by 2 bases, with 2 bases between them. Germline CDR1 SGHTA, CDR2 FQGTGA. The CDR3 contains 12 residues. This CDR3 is CASSSNTGELFF. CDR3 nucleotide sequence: TGTGCCAGCAGCTCCAACACCGGGGAGCTGTTTTTT.

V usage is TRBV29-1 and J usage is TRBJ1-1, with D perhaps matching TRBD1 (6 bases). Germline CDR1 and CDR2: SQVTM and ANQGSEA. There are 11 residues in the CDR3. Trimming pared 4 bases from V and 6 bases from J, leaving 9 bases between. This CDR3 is CSVGGGAEAFF. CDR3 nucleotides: TGCAGCGTTGGGGGGGGCGCTGAAGCTTTCTTT. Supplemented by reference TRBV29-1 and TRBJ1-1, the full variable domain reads SAVISQKPSRDICQRGTSLTIQCQVDSQVTMMFWYRQQPGQSLTLIATANQGSEATYESGFVIDKFPISRPNLTFSTLTVSNMSPEDSSIYLCSVGGGAEAFFGQGTRLTVV.

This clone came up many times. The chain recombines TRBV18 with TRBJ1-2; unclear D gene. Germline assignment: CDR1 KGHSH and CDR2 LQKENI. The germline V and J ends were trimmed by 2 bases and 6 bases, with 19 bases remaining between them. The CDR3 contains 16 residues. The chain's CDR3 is CASSPKIEANRDGYTF. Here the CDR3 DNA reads TGTGCCAGCTCACCAAAAATCGAAGCAAACCGGGATGGCTACACCTTC.

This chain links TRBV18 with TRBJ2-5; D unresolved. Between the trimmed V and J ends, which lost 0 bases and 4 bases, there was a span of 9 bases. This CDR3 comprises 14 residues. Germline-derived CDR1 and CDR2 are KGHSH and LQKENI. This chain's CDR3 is CASSPPRTAETQYF. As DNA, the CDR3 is TGTGCCAGCTCACCACCTAGGACCGCAGAGACCCAGTACTTC.

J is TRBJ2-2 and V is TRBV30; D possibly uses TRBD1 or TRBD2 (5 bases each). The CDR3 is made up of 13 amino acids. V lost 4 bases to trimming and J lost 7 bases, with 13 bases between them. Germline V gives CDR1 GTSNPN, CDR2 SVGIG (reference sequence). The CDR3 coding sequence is TGTGCCTGGATAATAGGGACCGGCGGGGAGCTGTTTTTT. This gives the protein CAWIIGTGGELFF.

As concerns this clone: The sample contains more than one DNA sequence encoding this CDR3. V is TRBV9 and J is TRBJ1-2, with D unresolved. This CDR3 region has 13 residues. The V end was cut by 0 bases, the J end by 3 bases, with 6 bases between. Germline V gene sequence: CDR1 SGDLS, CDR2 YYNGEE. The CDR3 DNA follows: TGTGCCAGCAGCGTAGAAGGTCACTATGGCTACACCTTC. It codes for CASSVEGHYGYTF.

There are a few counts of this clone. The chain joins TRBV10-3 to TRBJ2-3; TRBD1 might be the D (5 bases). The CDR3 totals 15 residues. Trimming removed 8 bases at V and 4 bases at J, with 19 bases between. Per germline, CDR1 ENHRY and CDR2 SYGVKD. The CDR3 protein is CAILRQLSLPDTQYF. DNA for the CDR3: TGTGCCATCCTTCGACAGCTAAGTCTTCCAGATACGCAGTATTTT.

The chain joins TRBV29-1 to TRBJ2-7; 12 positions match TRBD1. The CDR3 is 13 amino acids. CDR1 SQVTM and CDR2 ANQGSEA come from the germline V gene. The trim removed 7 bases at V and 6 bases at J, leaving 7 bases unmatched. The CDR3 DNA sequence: TGCAGCGCTTCCGGGACAGGGGGCGGCGAGCAGTACTTC. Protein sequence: CSASGTGGGEQYF.

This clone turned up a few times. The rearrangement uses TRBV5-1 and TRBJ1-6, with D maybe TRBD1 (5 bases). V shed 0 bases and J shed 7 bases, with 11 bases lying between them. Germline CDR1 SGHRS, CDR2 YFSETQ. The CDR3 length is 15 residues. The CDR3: CASSLASQGNSPLHF. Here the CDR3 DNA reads TGCGCCAGCAGCTTGGCTTCCCAGGGAAATTCACCCCTCCACTTT.

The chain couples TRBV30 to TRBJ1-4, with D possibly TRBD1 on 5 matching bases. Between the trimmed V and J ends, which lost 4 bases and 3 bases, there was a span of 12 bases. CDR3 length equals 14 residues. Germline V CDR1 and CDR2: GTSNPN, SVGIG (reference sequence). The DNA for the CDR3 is TGTGCCTGGAATAGAGGGGAACCTAATGAAAAACTGTTTTTT. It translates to CAWNRGEPNEKLFF.

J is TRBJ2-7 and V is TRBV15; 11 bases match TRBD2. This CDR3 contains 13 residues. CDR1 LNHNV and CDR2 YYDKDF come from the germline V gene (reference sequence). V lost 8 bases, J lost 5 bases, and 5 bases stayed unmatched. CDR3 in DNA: TGTGCCACCCGGCCTAGCGGGGGGAACGAGCAGTACTTC. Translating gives CATRPSGGNEQYF.

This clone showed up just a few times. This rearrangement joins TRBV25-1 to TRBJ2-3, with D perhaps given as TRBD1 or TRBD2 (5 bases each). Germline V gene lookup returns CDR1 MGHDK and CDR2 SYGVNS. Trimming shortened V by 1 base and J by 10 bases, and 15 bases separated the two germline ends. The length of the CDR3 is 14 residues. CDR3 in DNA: TGTGCCAGCAGTGAATCCGGCAGGGAGAGGGCGCAGTATTTT. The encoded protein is CASSESGRERAQYF.

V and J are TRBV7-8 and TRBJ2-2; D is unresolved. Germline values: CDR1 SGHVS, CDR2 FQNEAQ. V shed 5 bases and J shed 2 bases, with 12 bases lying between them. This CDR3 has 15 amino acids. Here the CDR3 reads CASSAGTVNTGELFF. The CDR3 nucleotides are TGTGCCAGCAGCGCCGGAACAGTTAACACCGGGGAGCTGTTTTTT. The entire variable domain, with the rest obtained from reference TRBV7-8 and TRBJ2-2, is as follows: GAGVSQSPRYKVAKRGQDVALRCDPISGHVSLFWYQQALGQGPEFLTYFQNEAQLDKSGLPSDRFFAERPEGSVSTLKIQRTQQEDSAVYLCASSAGTVNTGELFFGEGSRLTVL.

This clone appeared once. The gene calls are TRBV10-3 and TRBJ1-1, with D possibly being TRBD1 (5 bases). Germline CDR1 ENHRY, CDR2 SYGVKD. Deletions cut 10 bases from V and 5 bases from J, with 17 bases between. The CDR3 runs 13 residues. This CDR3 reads CATLSGGGTEAFF. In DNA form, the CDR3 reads TGTGCCACCTTATCCGGGGGGGGTACTGAAGCTTTCTTT.

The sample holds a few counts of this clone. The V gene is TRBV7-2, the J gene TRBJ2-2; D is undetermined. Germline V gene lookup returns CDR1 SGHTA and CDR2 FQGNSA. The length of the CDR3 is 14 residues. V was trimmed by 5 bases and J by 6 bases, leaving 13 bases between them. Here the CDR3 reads CASSPQAEAGELFF. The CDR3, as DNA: TGTGCCAGCAGCCCCCAGGCAGAGGCCGGGGAGCTGTTTTTT. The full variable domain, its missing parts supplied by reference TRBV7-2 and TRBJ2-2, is GAGVSQSPSNKVTEKGKDVELRCDPISGHTALYWYRQSLGQGLEFLIYFQGNSAPDKSGLPSDRFSAERTGGSVSTLTIQRTQQEDSAVYLCASSPQAEAGELFFGEGSRLTVL.